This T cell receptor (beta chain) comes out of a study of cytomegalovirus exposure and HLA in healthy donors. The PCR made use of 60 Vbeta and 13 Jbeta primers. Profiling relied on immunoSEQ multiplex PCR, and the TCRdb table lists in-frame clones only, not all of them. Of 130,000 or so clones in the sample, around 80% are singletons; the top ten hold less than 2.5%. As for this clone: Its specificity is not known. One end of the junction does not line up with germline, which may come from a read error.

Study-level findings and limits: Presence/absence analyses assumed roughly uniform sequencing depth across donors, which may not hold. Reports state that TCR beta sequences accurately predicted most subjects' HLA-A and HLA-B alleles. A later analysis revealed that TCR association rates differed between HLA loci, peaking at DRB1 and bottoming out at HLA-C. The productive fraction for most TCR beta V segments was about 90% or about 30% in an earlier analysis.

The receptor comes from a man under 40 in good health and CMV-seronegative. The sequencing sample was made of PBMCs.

The CDR3 spells CAWSGPGGSRTSSGANGLTF. CDR3 sequence (DNA): TGTGCCTGGAGTGGCCCCGGGGGGTCACGAACCAGCTCTGGGGCCAACGGCCTGACTTTC. The chain couples TRBV30 to TRBJ2-6; 7 positions match TRBD2. The CDR3 runs 20 residues. From germline, CDR1 is GTSNPN and CDR2 SVGIG (reference sequence).